This TCR beta chain was recovered during a study of Ad26.COV2.S vaccination and SARS-CoV-2 variants. The treatment was: 15 to 20 received Ad26.COV2.S at low or high dose, single or two shots; roughly 5 received placebo; per-sample allocation not given. The study sampled participants on day 63 after the first vaccine or placebo injection. Profiled with immunoSEQ multiplex PCR; TCRdb holds only in-frame clones, not every one. Among more than 400,000 clones, about 90% were seen once, and the ten largest hold approximately 4.3%. The CDR3 contains 12 residues. Per germline, CDR1 MGHDK and CDR2 SYGVNS. V shed 6 bases and J shed 3 bases, with 9 bases lying between them.

Material: peripheral blood, obtained in a trial of Ad26.COV2.S vaccine versus placebo. This receptor was obtained from a person between 18 and 60 years old who received the Ad26.COV2.S COVID-19 vaccine or a placebo. The V gene is TRBV25-1, the J gene TRBJ2-7, with D uncertain. This CDR3 reads CASSVSLYEQYF. The CDR3 region has the DNA TGTGCCAGCAGCGTGTCTCTCTACGAGCAGTACTTC.